This note documents a single T cell receptor beta chain sequence. Its target is not known. The data originate from a study of Ad26.COV2.S vaccination and SARS-CoV-2 variants. Overall study: Ad26.COV2.S was injected intramuscularly once or twice, 56 days apart.

Regarding treatment: some 20 received Ad26.COV2.S at low or high dose, single or two shots; about five received placebo; per-sample allocation not given. Repertoires come from day 63 after the first vaccine or placebo injection. Overall study results and limits: Marked by substantial breadth, spike-specific CD8+ and CD4+ T cell responses were reportedly seen after vaccination. Recipients of vaccine and of placebo showed similar breadth of their non-spike TCR repertoires.

This CDR3 contains 13 residues. Trimming left V 1 base short and J 5 bases short, with 9 bases between. CDR1 and CDR2 from the germline V gene are SGHAT and FQNNGV. Profiled with immunoSEQ multiplex PCR; TCRdb holds only in-frame clones, not every one. The data contain more than 400,000 clones, approximately 92% of them singletons. The specimen comprised peripheral blood, sampled in a trial of Ad26.COV2.S vaccine versus placebo. The clonotype comes from a person aged 18-65 years who received the Ad26.COV2.S COVID-19 vaccine or a placebo. The chain uses TRBV11-2 and TRBJ2-7; D is ambiguous. This CDR3 reads CASSLGRFDEQYF. CDR3 coding DNA: TGTGCCAGCAGCTTAGGCAGGTTCGACGAGCAGTACTTC.